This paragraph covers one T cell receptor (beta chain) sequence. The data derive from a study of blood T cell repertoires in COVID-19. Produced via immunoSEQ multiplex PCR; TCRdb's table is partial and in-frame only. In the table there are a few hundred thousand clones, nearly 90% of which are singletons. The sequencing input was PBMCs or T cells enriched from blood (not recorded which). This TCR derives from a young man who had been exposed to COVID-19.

The CDR3, as DNA: TGTGCCAGCAGTGTACAGGGGGCGAGCACAGATACGCAGTATTTT. Translating it yields CASSVQGASTDTQYF. The chain joins TRBV6-4 to TRBJ2-3, with 9 bases aligning to TRBD1. There are 15 residues in the CDR3. CDR1 and CDR2 (germline): MRHNA, SNTAGT. J gave up 0 bases and V 4 bases, and 2 bases lay outside the gene matches.